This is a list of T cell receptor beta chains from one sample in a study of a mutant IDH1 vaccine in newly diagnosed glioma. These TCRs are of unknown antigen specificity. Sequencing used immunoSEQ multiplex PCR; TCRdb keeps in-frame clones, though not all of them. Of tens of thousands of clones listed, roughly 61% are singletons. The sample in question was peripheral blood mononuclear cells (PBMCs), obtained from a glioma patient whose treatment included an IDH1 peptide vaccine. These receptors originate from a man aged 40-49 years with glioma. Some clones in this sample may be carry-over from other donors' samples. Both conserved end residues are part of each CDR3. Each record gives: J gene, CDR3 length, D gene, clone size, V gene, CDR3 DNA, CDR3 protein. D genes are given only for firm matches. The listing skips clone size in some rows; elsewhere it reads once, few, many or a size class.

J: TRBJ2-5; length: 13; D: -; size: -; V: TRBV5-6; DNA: TGTGCCAGCAGCTTGGACGTGAAAGAGACCCAGTACTTC; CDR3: CASSLDVKETQYF
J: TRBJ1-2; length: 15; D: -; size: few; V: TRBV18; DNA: TGTGCCAGCTCACCAGGACTGCTTACTAACTATGGCTACACCTTC; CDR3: CASSPGLLTNYGYTF
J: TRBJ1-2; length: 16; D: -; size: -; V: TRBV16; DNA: TGTGCCAGCAGCAAAATCGGATTGGCAGGAAGCTATGGCTACACCTTC; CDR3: CASSKIGLAGSYGYTF
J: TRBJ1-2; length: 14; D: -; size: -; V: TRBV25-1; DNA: TGTGCCAGCAGTGAATATGACAGCAACTATGGCTACACCTTC; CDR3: CASSEYDSNYGYTF
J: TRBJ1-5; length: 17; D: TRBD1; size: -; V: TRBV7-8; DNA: TGTGCCAGCAGCACCAGCCCGGGACAGGGGTCCAATCAGCCCCAGCATTTT; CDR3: CASSTSPGQGSNQPQHF
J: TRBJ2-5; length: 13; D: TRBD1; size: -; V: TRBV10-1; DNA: TGCGCCAGCAGCACGGGACAGGGGGAGACCCAGTACTTC; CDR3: CASSTGQGETQYF
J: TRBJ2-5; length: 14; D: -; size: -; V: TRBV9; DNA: TGTGCCAGCAGCGTAGGAGTGTTGCAAGAGACCCAGTACTTC; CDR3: CASSVGVLQETQYF
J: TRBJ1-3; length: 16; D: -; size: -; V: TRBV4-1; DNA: TGCGCCAGCAGCCCGGGCCCAACTCCGGGGGGAAACACCATATATTTT; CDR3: CASSPGPTPGGNTIYF
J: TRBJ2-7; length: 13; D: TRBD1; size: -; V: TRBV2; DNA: TGTGCCAGCGGTGGACAGGTAGCATTCGAGCAGTACTTC; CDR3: CASGGQVAFEQYF
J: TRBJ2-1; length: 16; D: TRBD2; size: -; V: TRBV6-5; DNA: TGTGCCAGCAGTTTCAAACCGGGACTAGCAACCCATGAGCAGTTCTTC; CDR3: CASSFKPGLATHEQFF
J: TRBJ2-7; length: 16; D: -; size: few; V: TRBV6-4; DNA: TGTGCCAGCAGTGACTCGAACCGGGAGAGCTCCTACGAGCAGTACTTC; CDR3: CASSDSNRESSYEQYF
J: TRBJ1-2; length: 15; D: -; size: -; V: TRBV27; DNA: TGTGCCAGCAGTCCCGGGAGCCTCAAGAATTATGGCTACACCTTC; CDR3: CASSPGSLKNYGYTF
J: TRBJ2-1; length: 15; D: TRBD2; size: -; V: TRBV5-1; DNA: TGCGCCAGCAGCTTGGAAGCGGGGGGATACAATGAGCAGTTCTTC; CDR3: CASSLEAGGYNEQFF
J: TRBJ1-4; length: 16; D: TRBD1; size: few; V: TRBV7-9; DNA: TGTGCCAGCAGCTTAAGCACAGGGGGCCCTAATGAAAAACTGTTTTTT; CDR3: CASSLSTGGPNEKLFF
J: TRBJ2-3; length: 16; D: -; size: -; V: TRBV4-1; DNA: TGCGCCAGCAGCCAAGGTATCCGGGGGGCCACAGATACGCAGTATTTT; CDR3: CASSQGIRGATDTQYF
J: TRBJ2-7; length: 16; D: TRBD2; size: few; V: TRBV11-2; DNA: TGTGCCAGCAGCGATGGCCCTAGCGGGGGTGCTCACGAGCAGTACTTC; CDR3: CASSDGPSGGAHEQYF
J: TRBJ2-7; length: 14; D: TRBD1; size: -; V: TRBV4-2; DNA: TGTGCCAGCAGCCACCGGGACAGTGACTACGAGCAGTACTTC; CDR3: CASSHRDSDYEQYF
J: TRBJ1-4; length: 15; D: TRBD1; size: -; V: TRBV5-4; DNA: TGTGCCAGCAGCGTGAACAGGGGCCTAGACGAAAAACTGTTTTTT; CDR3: CASSVNRGLDEKLFF
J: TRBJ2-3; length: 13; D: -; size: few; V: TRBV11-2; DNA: TGTGCCAGCAGTATCCGCGGGACAGATACGCAGTATTTT; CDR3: CASSIRGTDTQYF
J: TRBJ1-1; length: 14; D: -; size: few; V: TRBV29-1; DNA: TGCAGCGTTGCCGACCCGGACGGGAACACTGAAGCTTTCTTT; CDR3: CSVADPDGNTEAFF
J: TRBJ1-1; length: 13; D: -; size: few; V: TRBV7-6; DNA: TGTGCCAGCAGCCGAAGGGCGAACACTGAAGCTTTCTTT; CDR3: CASSRRANTEAFF
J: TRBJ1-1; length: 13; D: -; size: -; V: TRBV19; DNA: TGTGCCAGTAGTATTAAGTCGAACACTGAAGCTTTCTTT; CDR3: CASSIKSNTEAFF
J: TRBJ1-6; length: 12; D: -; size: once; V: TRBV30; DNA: TGTGCCTGGAGCGCAGGGTCCTCACCCCTCCACTTT; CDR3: CAWSAGSSPLHF
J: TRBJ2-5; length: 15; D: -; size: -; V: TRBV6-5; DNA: TGTGCCAGCAGTTACGCTTTTGGGGGGCAAGAGACCCAGTACTTC; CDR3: CASSYAFGGQETQYF
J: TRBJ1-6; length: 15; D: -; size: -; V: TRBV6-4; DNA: TGTGCCAGCAGCTTAACGGGACAAGGCGGTTCACCCCTCCACTTT; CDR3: CASSLTGQGGSPLHF
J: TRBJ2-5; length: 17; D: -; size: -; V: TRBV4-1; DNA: TGCGCCAGCAGTACCTTGAGGGGGGCGTCGATACAAGAGACCCAGTACTTC; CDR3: CASSTLRGASIQETQYF
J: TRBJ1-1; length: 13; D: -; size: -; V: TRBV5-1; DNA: TGCGCCAGCAGCTCGACGCGGAACACTGAAGCTTTCTTT; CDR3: CASSSTRNTEAFF
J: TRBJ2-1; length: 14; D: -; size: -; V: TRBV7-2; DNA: TGTGCCAGCAGCTTAGATCGAGGGACGGGACATCGGTTCTTC; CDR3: CASSLDRGTGHRFF
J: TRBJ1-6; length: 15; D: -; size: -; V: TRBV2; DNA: TGTGCCAGCTGTGAGGGAAGCTCCTATAATTCACCCCTCCACTTT; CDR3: CASCEGSSYNSPLHF
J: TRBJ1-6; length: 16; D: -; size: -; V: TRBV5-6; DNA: TGTGCCAGCAGCCACGGGGGGCGTGGGTACAATTCACCCCTCCACTTT; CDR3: CASSHGGRGYNSPLHF
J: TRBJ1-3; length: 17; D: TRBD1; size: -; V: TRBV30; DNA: TGTGCCTGGACCAGGGACAGGGTACGGACCTCTGGAAACACCATATATTTT; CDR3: CAWTRDRVRTSGNTIYF
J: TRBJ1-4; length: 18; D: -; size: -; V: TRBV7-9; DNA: TGTGCCAGCAGCCCACCCCTGCTGGCGTCTGCAACTAATGAAAAACTGTTTTTT; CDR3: CASSPPLLASATNEKLFF
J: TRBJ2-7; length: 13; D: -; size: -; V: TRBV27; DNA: TGTGCCAGCAGTTTAGGTATCAACGGCGAGCAGTACTTC; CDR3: CASSLGINGEQYF
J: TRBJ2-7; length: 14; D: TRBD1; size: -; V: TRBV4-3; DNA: TGCGCCAGCAGCCGCCGACAGGGGCCCTACGAGCAGTACTTC; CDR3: CASSRRQGPYEQYF
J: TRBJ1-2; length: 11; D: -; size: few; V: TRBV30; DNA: TGTGCCTGGAGGATAGGTCTCGGCTACACCTTC; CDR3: CAWRIGLGYTF
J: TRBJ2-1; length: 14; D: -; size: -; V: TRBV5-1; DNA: TGCGCCAGCAGCGGTGGGGGGGCCTTCAATGAGCAGTTCTTC; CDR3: CASSGGGAFNEQFF
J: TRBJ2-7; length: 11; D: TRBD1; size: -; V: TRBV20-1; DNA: TGCAGTGCGGCAGGACAGGGATTAGAGTACTTC; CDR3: CSAAGQGLEYF
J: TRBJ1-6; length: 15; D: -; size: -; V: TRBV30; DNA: TGTGCCTGGAGTGTGGGGGGGGGCAATAATTCACCCCTCCACTTT; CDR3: CAWSVGGGNNSPLHF
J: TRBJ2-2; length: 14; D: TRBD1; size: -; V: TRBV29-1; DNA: TGCAGCGTTGGGGTTACAGGGGACACCGGGGAGCTGTTTTTT; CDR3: CSVGVTGDTGELFF
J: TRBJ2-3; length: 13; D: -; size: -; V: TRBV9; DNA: TGTGCCAGCAGCCCCCCAGGTGGAGGTACGCAGTATTTT; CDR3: CASSPPGGGTQYF
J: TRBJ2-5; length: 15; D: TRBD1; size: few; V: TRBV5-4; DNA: TGTGCCAGCAGCTCCGGGACAGGGTCATCGGAGACCCAGTACTTC; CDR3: CASSSGTGSSETQYF
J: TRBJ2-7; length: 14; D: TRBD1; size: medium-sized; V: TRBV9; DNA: TGTGCCAGCAGCGTCGGACAGGAATCCTCCGAGCAGTACTTC; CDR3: CASSVGQESSEQYF
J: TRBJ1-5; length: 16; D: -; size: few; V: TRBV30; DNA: TGTGCCTGGACAGGGGCAGGGGCACGACACAATCAGCCCCAGCATTTT; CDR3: CAWTGAGARHNQPQHF
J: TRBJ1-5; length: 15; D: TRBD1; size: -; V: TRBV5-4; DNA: TGTGCCAGCAGCCCGGACAGGGGCGAGGGTCAGCCCCAGCATTTT; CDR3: CASSPDRGEGQPQHF
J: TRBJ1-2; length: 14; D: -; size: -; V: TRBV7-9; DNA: TGTGCCAGCAGCCGAGAATACAGAAACTATGGCTACACCTTC; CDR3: CASSREYRNYGYTF
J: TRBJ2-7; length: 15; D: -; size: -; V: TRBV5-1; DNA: TGCGCCAGCAGCTTAGCAGCGGGCGCCTCCTACGAGCAGTACTTC; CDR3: CASSLAAGASYEQYF
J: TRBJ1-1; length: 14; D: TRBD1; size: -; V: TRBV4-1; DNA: TGCGCCAGCAGCCAAACAGGGGGGAACACTGAAGCTTTCTTT; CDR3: CASSQTGGNTEAFF
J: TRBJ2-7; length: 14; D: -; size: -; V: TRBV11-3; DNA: TGTGCCAGCAGCTTAGGGGGAAGCTCCTACGAGCAGTACTTC; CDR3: CASSLGGSSYEQYF
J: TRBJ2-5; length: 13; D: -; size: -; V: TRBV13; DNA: TGTGCCAGCAGCTCCGGACGCGAAGAGACCCAGTACTTC; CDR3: CASSSGREETQYF
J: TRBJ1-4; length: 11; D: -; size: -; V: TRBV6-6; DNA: TGTGCCAGCAGTTACTCAGAAAAACTGTTTTTT; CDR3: CASSYSEKLFF
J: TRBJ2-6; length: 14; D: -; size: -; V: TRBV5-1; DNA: TGCGCCAGCACCTCACAGCGGGGGGCCAACGTCCTGACTTTC; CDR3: CASTSQRGANVLTF
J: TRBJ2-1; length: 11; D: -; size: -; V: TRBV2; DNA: TGTGCCACCCAGGATTACAATGAGCAGTTCTTC; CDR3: CATQDYNEQFF
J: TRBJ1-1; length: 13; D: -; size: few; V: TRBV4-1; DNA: TGCGCCAGCAGCCCGGGCGGGGACGCTGAAGCTTTCTTT; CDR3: CASSPGGDAEAFF
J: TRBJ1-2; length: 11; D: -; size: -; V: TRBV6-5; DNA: TGTGCCAGCGGGACACCCTATGGCTACACCTTC; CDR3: CASGTPYGYTF
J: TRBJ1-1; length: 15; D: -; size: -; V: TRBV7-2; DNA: TGTGCCAGCAGCTTAGGGGCGGGGGCGCACACTGAAGCTTTCTTT; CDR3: CASSLGAGAHTEAFF
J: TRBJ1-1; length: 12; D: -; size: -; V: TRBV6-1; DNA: TGTGCCAGCTCCGGCAGGGTAACTGAAGCTTTCTTT; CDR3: CASSGRVTEAFF
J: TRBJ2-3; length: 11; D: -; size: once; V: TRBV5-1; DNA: TGCGCTAGTAAGGGGGGAAATACGCAGTATTTT; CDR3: CASKGGNTQYF
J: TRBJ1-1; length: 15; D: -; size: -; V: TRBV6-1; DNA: TGTGCCAGCAAGGCCCCCGTCCGCTTGAACACTGAAGCTTTCTTT; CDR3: CASKAPVRLNTEAFF
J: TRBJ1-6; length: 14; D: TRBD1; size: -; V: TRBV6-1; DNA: TGTGCCAGCTCCGACCGGGACAGGGGGTCGGGACTCCACTTT; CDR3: CASSDRDRGSGLHF